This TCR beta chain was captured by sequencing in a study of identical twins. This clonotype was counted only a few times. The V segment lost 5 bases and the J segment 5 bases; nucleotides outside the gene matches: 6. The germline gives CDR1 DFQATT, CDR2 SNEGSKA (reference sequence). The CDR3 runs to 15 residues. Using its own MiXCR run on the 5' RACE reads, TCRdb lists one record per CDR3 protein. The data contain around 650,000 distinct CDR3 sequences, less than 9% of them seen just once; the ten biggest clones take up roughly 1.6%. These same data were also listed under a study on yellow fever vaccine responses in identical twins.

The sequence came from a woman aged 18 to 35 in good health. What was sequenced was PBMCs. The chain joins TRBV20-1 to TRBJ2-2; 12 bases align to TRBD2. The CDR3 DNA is TGCAGTGCTTCGACTAGCGGGAGCGGTACCGGGGAGCTGTTTTTT. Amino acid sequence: CSASTSGSGTGELFF.